Included here is one T cell receptor beta chain sequence, with context. The sample belongs to a study of control samples from healthy donors and cancer patients. The assay was immunoSEQ multiplex PCR, and TCRdb's table has in-frame clones only and misses some. This table holds under 450,000 clones, about nine tenths found once. Trimming left V 5 bases short and J 0 bases short, with 20 bases between. The length of the CDR3 is 17 residues. Germline CDR1 and CDR2: MGHRA and YSYEKL. The gene calls are TRBV4-1 and TRBJ2-7; D tentatively reads TRBD1 or TRBD2 (5 bases each). The clonotype was recovered from a man in his forties with head and neck cancer. Sequencing was carried out using PBMCs. CDR3 region: CASSSSQGASTSYEQYF. Here the CDR3 DNA reads TGCGCCAGCAGCTCAAGCCAGGGAGCGTCTACCTCCTACGAGCAGTACTTC.